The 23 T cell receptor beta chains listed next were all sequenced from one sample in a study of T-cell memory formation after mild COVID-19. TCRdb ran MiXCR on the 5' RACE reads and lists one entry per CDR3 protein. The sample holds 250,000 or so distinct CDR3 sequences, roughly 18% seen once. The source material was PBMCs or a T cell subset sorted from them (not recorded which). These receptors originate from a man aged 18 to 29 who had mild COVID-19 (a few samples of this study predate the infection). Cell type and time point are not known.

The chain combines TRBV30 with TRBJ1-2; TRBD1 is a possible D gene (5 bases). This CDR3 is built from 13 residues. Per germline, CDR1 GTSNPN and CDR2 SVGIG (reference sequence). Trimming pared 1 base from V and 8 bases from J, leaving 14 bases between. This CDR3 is CAWSGGTVGGYTF. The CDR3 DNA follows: TGTGCCTGGAGTGGGGGGACCGTGGGGGGCTACACCTTC.

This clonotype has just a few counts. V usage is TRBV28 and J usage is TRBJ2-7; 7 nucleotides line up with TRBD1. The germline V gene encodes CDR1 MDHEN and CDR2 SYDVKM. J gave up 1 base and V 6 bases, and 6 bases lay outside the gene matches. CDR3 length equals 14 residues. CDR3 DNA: TGTGCCAGCAGCCGACAGGGAAGGTCCTACGAGCAGTACGTC. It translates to CASSRQGRSYEQYV.

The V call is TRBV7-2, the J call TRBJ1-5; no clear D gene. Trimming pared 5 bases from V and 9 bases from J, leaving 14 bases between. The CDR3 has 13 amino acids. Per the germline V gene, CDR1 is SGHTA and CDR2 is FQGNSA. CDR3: CASSLHPERPQHF. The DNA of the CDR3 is TGTGCCAGCAGCCTACACCCCGAGAGGCCCCAGCATTTT.

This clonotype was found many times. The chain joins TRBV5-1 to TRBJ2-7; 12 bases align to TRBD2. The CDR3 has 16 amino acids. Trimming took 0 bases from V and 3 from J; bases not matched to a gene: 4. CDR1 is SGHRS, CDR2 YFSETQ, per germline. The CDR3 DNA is TGCGCCAGCAGCTTGGGGACTAGCGGGAATCTCTACGAGCAGTACTTC. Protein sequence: CASSLGTSGNLYEQYF.

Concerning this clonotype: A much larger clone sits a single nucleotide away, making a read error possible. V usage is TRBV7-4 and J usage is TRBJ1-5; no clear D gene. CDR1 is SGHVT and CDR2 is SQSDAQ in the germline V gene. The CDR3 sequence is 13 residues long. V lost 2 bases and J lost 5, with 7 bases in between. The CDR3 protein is CASSLRADQPQHF. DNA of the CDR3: TGTGCCAGCAGCTTAAGGGCCGATCAGCCCCAGCATTTT.

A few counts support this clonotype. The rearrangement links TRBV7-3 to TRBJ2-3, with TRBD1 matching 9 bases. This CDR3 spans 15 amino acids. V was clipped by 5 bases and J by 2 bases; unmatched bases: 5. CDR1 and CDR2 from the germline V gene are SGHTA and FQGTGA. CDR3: CASSVGQGNTDTQYF. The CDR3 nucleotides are TGTGCCAGCAGCGTAGGACAGGGGAACACAGATACGCAGTATTTT.

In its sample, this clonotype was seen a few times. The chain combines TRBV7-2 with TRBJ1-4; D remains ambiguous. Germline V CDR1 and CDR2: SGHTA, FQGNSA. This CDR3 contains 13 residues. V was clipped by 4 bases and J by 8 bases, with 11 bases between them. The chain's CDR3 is CASSSTGYEKLFF. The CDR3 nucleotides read TGTGCCAGCAGCTCCACGGGGTACGAAAAACTGTTTTTT.

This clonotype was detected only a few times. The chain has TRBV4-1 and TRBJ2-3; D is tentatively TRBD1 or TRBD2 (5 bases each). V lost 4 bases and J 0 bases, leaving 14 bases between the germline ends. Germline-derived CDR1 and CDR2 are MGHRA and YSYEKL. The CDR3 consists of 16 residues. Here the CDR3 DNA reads TGCGCCAGCAGCCCTTCTGCCGGGGCTAGCACAGATACGCAGTATTTT. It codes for CASSPSAGASTDTQYF.

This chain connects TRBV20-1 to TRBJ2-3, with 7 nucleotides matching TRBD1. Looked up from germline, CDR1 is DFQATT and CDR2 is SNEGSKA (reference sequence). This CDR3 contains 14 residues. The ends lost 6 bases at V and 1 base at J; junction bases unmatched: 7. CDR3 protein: CSAPGGVGTDTQYF. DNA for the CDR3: TGCAGTGCACCAGGGGGAGTTGGCACAGATACGCAGTATTTT.

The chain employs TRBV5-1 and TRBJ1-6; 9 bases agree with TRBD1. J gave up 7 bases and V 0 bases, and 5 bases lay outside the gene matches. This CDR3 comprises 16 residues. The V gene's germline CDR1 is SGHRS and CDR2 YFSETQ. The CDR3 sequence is CASSLAPGQGNSPLHF. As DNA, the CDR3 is TGCGCCAGCAGCTTGGCCCCCGGACAGGGGAATTCACCCCTCCACTTT.

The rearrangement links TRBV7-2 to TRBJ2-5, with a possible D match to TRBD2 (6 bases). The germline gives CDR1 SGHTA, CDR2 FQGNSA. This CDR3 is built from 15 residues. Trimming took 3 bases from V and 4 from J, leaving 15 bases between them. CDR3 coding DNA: TGTGCCAGCAGCTTCTTGCGGGGTAGCACAGAGACCCAGTACTTC. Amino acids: CASSFLRGSTETQYF.

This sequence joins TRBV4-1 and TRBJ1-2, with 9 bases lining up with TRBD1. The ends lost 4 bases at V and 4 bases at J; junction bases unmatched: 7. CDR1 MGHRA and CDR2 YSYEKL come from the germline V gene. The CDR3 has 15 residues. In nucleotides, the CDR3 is TGCGCCAGCAGCCCGGACAGGGGATCGGTCTATGGCTACACCTTC. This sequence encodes CASSPDRGSVYGYTF.

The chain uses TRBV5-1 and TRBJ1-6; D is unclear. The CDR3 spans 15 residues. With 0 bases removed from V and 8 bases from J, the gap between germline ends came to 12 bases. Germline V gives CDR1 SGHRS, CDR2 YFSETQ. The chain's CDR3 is CASSLVGSDYSPLHF. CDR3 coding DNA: TGCGCCAGCAGCTTGGTCGGCAGTGATTATTCACCCCTCCACTTT.

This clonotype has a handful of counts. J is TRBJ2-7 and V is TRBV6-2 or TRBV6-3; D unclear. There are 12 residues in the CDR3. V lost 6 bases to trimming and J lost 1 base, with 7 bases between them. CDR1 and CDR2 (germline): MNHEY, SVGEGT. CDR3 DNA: TGTGCCAGCAGCTGGGGTTCCTACGAGCAGTACGTC. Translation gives CASSWGSYEQYV.

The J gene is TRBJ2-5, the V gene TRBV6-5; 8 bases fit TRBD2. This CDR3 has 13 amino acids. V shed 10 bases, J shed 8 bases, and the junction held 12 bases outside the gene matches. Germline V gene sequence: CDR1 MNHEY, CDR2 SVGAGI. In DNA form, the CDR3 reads TGTGCCACCAAGGACGCGGGGGGTCGAACCCAGTACTTC. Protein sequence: CATKDAGGRTQYF.

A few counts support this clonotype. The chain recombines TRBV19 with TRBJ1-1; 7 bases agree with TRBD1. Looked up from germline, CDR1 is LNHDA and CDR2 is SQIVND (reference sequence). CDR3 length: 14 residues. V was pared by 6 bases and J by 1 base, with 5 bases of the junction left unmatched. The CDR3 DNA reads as TGTGCCAGTAGGGGGGACAGACCGAACACTGAAGCTTTCTTT. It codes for CASRGDRPNTEAFF.

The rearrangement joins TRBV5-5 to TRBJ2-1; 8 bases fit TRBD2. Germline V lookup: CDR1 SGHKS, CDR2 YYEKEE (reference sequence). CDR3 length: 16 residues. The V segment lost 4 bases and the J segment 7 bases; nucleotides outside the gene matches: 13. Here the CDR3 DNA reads TGTGCCAGCAGCCAGAGTGGACTAGCCGGTGGGAATGAGCAGTTCTTC. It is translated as CASSQSGLAGGNEQFF.

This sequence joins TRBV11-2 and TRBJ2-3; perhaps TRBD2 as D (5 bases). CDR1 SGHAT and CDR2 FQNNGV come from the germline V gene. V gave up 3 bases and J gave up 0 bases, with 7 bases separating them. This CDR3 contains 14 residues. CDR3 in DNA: TGTGCCAGCAGCTTCAGGACTAGCACAGATACGCAGTATTTT. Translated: CASSFRTSTDTQYF.

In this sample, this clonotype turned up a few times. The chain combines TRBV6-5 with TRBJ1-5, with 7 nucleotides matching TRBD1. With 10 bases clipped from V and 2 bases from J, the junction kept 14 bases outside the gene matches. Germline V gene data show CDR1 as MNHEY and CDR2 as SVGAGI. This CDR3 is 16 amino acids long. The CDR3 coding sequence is TGTGCCACGAATCCCAGGGGGAATAGGGGCAATCAGCCCCAGCATTTT. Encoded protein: CATNPRGNRGNQPQHF.

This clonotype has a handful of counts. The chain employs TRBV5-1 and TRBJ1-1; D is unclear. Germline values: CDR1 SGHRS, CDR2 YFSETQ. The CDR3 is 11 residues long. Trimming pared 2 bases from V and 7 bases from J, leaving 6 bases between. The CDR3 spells CASSFGFEAFF. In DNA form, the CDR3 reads TGCGCCAGCAGCTTCGGATTTGAAGCTTTCTTT.

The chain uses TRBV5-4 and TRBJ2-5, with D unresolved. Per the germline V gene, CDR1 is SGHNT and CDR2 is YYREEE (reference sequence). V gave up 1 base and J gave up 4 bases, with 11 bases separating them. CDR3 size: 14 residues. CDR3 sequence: CASSLKGTVETQYF. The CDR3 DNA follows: TGTGCCAGCAGCTTGAAGGGTACCGTAGAGACCCAGTACTTC. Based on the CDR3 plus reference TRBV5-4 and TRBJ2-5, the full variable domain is ETGVTQSPTHLIKTRGQQVTLRCSSQSGHNTVSWYQQALGQGPQFIFQYYREEENGRGNFPPRFSGLQFPNYSSELNVNALELDDSALYLCASSLKGTVETQYFGPGTRLLVL.

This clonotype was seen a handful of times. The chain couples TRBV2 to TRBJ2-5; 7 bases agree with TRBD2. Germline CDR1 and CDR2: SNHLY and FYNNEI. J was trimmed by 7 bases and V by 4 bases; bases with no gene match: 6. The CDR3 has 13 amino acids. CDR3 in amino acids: CASSGAGRGTQYF. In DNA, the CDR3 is TGTGCCAGCAGTGGGGCAGGGAGGGGGACCCAGTACTTC.

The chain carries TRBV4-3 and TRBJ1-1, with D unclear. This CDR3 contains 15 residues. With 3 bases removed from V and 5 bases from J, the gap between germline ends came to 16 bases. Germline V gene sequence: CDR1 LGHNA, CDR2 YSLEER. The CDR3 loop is CASSQGSHSGTEAFF. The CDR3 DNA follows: TGCGCCAGCAGCCAGGGCTCCCACAGTGGAACTGAAGCTTTCTTT.